Below, one TCR beta chain is given with its context. This clonotype has at least ten counts. It lacks a known antigen. No much larger clone is present one base from it, and per-base qualities are unavailable. The junction shows trimming of 3 bases on V and 1 base on J, and the gene matches do not reach 15 bases of it. The germline V gene sets CDR1 to MNHNS and CDR2 to SASEGT. Measured from the cysteine to the phenylalanine, the CDR3 is 19 residues long. Only the CDR3 portion is preserved as DNA: 57 bases, with reading frame beginning at the first base. These data are taken from a study of regulatory T cells in long-lasting Graves disease (dated by TCRdb to the early 2020s). About the study as a whole: Persistent Graves' disease meant more than 5 years of antithyroid drug treatment with TSH receptor autoantibodies that stayed positive. This study used TCR sequencing and RNA sequencing of peripheral blood to compare persistent Graves' disease patients against newly diagnosed Graves' disease patients. The study was registered as a clinical trial and conducted in China. A total of roughly 35 samples underwent TCR sequencing: 13 from persistent and some 20 from newly diagnosed Graves' disease patients. Antithyroid drugs had been taken for approximately 10 years on average by persistent Graves' disease patients in the clinical cohort.

Interpreted using the paper, the time point label stands for: persistent/refractory GD, antithyroid drugs over 5 years with positive TRAb. For both TCR sequencing and RNA sequencing, RNA was extracted from PBMCs using TRIzol. The diagnosis of Graves' disease was made according to American Thyroid Association guidelines. The patients came from an endocrinology department in Xi'an, China. Each patient gave around 9.2 milliliters of peripheral blood, collected in an EDTA anticoagulant tube. PBMCs were isolated by Ficoll Paque Plus density gradient separation without further T cell sorting. An Agilent 2100 Bioanalyzer and agarose gel were used to check RNA quality, while a NanoDrop 2000 measured RNA concentration. Overall study outcomes, separate from this receptor: Lower TCR Shannon entropy and fewer highly expanded clones were observed in persistent Graves' disease patients than in newly diagnosed patients, which suggested clonal expansion. Persistent disease showed preferential use of TRBV28, TRBJ1-2 and TRBJ2-5, whereas newly diagnosed disease favored TRBV20-1 and TRBJ2-1. Only peripheral blood was studied, because thyroid tissue, the primary lesion, was inaccessible. As a limitation, the authors acknowledged that the small sample size may reduce accuracy. A larger number of public clonotypes was shared among persistent patients (approximately 3,000) than among newly diagnosed patients (around 880). Sequencing and analysis were limited to the TCR beta chain.

The library was prepared using multiplex PCR. Sequencing relied on an Illumina HiSeq 4000. TCR beta libraries were built with iRepertoire HTBI primers and Arm-PCR amplification of CDR3 regions. PCR products were gel purified before sequencing. As for the authors' bioinformatics: Across samples, 60 to 70 TRBV and 13 to 15 TRBJ segments were identified and used for gene usage analysis of CDR3 amino acid clonotypes. COPE and FqMerger were used to merge filtered high-quality paired reads into contigs. BLAST was used to align contigs to IMGT TRBV, TRBD and TRBJ reference genes, and CDR3 was defined according to IMGT. Any clonotype with a frequency above 0.1% was counted as a highly expanded clone. Repertoire diversity was measured by Shannon entropy, and V-J evenness by the Gini coefficient. A clonotype was considered public if more than one individual shared it. Clones were called with MiXCR by TCRdb after fastp trimmed the public reads at Q25, and only in-frame beta chains were retained. Merged by CDR3 protein, the rows form single entries marked with the most common genes and DNA. The V and J calls follow TCRdb's processing rather than the paper's. Across this sample there are approximately 290,000 distinct CDR3 sequences, with around 23% seen only once. The top ten hold 45% to 70% of the sample.

This clonotype was sampled from a female donor with Graves disease. Here the chain combines TRBV6-1 and TRBJ2-7; 10 central bases correspond to TRBD1. Sequencing used peripheral blood mononuclear cells (PBMCs), obtained when the disease was refractory, from a patient treated with antithyroid drugs. Here is the DNA: TGTGCCAGCAGTGATCTTATTCTCTCTCGGACAGGGGGATCCTACGAGCAGTACTTC. It translates as CASSDLILSRTGGSYEQYF.